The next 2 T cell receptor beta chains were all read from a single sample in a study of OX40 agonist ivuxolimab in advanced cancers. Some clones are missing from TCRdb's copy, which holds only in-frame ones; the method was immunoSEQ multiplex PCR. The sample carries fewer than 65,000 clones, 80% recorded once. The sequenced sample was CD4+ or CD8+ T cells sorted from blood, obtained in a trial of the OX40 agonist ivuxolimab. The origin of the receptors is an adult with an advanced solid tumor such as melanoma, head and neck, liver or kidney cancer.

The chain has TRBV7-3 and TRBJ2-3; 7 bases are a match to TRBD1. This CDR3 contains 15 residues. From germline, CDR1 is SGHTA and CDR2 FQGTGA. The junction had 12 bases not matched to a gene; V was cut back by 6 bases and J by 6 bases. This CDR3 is CASSHAPGQRDTQYF. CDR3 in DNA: TGTGCCAGCAGTCATGCACCGGGACAGCGGGATACGCAGTATTTT. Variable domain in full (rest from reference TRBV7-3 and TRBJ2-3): GAGVSQTPSNKVTEKGKYVELRCDPISGHTALYWYRQSLGQGPEFLIYFQGTGAADDSGLPNDRFFAVRPEGSVSTLKIQRTERGDSAVYLCASSHAPGQRDTQYFGPGTRLTVL.

CDR3 region: CASSGRTSGSTDTQYF. CDR3 in DNA: TGCGCCAGCAGCGGCCGGACTAGCGGTAGCACAGATACGCAGTATTTT. The chain uses TRBV4-1 and TRBJ2-3, with 10 bases aligning to TRBD2. Germline CDR1 and CDR2: MGHRA and YSYEKL. The junction had 5 bases not matched to a gene; V was cut back by 5 bases and J by 0 bases. The CDR3 contains 16 residues.